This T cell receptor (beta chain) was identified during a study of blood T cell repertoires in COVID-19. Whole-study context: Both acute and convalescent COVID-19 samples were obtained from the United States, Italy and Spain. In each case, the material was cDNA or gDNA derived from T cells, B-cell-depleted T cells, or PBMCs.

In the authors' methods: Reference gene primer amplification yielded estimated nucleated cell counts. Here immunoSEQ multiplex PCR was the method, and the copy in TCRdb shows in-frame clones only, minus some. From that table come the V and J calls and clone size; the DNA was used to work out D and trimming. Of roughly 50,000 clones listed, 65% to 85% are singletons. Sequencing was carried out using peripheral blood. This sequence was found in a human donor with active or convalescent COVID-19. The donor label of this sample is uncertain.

CDR3 nucleotide sequence: TGCAGCGTCCAACAGGGATCCTACGAGCAGTACTTC. Protein sequence: CSVQQGSYEQYF. V and J are TRBV29-1 and TRBJ2-7, with D perhaps matching TRBD1 (6 bases). Germline CDR1 reads SQVTM; CDR2 reads ANQGSEA. The CDR3 is 12 amino acids. The germline V and J ends were trimmed by 6 bases and 1 base, with 10 bases remaining between them.